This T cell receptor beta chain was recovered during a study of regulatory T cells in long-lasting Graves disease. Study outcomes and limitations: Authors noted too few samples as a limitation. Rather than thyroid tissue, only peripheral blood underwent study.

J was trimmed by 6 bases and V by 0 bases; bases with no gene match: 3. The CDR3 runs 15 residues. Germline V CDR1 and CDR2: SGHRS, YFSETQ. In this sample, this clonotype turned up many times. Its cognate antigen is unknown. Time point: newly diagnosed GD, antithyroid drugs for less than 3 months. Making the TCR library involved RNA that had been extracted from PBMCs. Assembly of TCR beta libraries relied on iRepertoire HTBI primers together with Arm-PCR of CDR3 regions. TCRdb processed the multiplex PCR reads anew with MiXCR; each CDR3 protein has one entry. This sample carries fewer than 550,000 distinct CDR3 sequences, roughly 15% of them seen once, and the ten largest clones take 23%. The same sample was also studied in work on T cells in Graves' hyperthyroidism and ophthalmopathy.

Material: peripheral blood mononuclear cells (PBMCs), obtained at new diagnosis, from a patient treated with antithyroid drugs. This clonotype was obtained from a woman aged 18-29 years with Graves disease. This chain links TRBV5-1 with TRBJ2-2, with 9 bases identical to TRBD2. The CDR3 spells CASSLVAGVAGELFF. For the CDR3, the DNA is TGCGCCAGCAGCTTGGTAGCGGGAGTGGCCGGGGAGCTGTTTTTT. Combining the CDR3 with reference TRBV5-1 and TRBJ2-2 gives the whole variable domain KAGVTQTPRYLIKTRGQQVTLSCSPISGHRSVSWYQQTPGQGLQFLFEYFSETQRNKGNFPGRFSGRQFSNSRSEMNVSTLELGDSALYLCASSLVAGVAGELFFGEGSRLTVL.